This passage covers 7 T cell receptor beta chains from one sample sequenced in a study of T-cell memory formation after mild COVID-19. MiXCR was run by TCRdb on the 5' RACE reads, yielding one entry per CDR3 protein. The sample contains 300,000 to 350,000 distinct CDR3 sequences, roughly an eighth of which appear only once. Sequenced sample: PBMCs or a T cell subset sorted from them (not recorded which). These receptors came from a man between 18 and 35 years old who had mild COVID-19 (a few samples of this study predate the infection). Cell type and time point are not known.

The chain carries TRBV7-3 and TRBJ2-3, with 7 positions matching TRBD1. The germline V gene has CDR1 SGHTA and CDR2 FQGTGA. There are 14 residues in the CDR3. Trimming at V came to 5 bases and at J to 5 bases, leaving 7 bases not matched to a gene. The CDR3 loop is CASSASGGRDTQYF. For the CDR3, the DNA is TGTGCCAGCAGCGCCTCAGGGGGTAGAGATACGCAGTATTTT. Complete variable domain (other parts from reference TRBV7-3 and TRBJ2-3): GAGVSQTPSNKVTEKGKYVELRCDPISGHTALYWYRQSLGQGPEFLIYFQGTGAADDSGLPNDRFFAVRPEGSVSTLKIQRTERGDSAVYLCASSASGGRDTQYFGPGTRLTVL.

This clonotype has a handful of counts. The V call is TRBV3-1, the J call TRBJ1-2; D uncertain. This CDR3 has 13 residues. V was cut by 4 bases and J by 3 bases, with 9 bases left in between. The V gene's germline CDR1 is LGHDT and CDR2 YNNKEL (reference sequence). DNA of the CDR3: TGTGCCAGCAGCCGAGGGCCGGACTATGGCTACACCTTC. It is translated as CASSRGPDYGYTF.

This clonotype was recorded a few times. V is TRBV19 and J is TRBJ2-7; 10 bases are a match to TRBD2. The CDR3 contains 15 residues. Looked up from germline, CDR1 is LNHDA and CDR2 is SQIVND (reference sequence). With V trimmed by 3 bases and J by 1 base, 3 bases remained unmatched. CDR3 coding DNA: TGTGCCAGTAGTATTTCTAGCGGGGGATCCTACGAGCAGTACTTC. Protein: CASSISSGGSYEQYF.

This clonotype turned up a few times. The rearrangement uses TRBV18 and TRBJ2-2; 8 bases are a match to TRBD1. Germline loops: CDR1 KGHSH, CDR2 LQKENI. This CDR3 has 17 amino acids. V lost 1 base, J lost 5 bases, and 9 bases stayed unmatched. CDR3 bases: TGTGCCAGCTCACCACTGTACTCAGGGGGCAGGACCGGGGAGCTGTTTTTT. Translation: CASSPLYSGGRTGELFF.

In this sample, this clonotype turned up many times. J is TRBJ2-3 and V is TRBV5-1, with TRBD1 matching over 7 bases. Trimming took 4 bases from V and 4 from J; bases not matched to a gene: 15. The CDR3 runs to 17 residues. CDR1 and CDR2 (germline): SGHRS, YFSETQ. The CDR3 DNA follows: TGCGCCAGCAGCCGGACAGGAGATAAGTATGTGGCAGATACGCAGTATTTT. Protein sequence: CASSRTGDKYVADTQYF.

The J gene is TRBJ2-5, the V gene TRBV11-2; 10 bases fit TRBD1. V trimming: 5 bases; J trimming: 4 bases; junction bases outside the gene matches: 4. The CDR3 runs 14 residues. Germline V gene sequence: CDR1 SGHAT, CDR2 FQNNGV. This CDR3 is CASSRRDRGETQYF. CDR3 in DNA: TGTGCCAGCAGCCGACGGGACAGGGGAGAGACCCAGTACTTC.

This chain joins TRBV7-9 and TRBJ2-3; 8 bases line up with TRBD1. The CDR3 loop spans 14 amino acids. Germline V gene lookup returns CDR1 SEHNR and CDR2 FQNEAQ (reference sequence). Germline trimming cut 5 bases from V and 6 bases from J; bases unmatched to any gene: 7. CDR3 sequence (DNA): TGTGCCAGCAGCCCACCGGACAGGGAGGATACGCAGTATTTT. This encodes CASSPPDREDTQYF.